This TCR beta chain is from a study of blood T cell repertoires in COVID-19. The CDR3 sequence is 15 residues long. Germline CDR1 is LGHNA and CDR2 is YSLEER. V gave up 0 bases and J gave up 4 bases; unmatched junction bases: 5. Generated by immunoSEQ multiplex PCR, the TCRdb table keeps only in-frame clones and is missing some. Of fewer than 85,000 clones in the sample, around 90% were seen once. This chain uses TRBV4-3 with TRBJ2-7; TRBD2 matches 8 bases. The sequence was collected from a human donor in a cohort sampled during active COVID-19. The sequenced sample consisted of peripheral blood. CDR3 nucleotides: TGCGCCAGCAGCCAAGAACGGGTAGCGGGGTACGAGCAGTACTTC. Translated: CASSQERVAGYEQYF.